This T cell receptor (beta chain) was sequenced in a study of blood T cell repertoires in COVID-19. Across the whole study: The samples span acute and convalescent COVID-19 from the United States, Italy and Spain. Nucleic acid was either cDNA or gDNA, and it came from T cells, B-cell-depleted T cells, or PBMCs.

Some clones are missing from TCRdb's copy, which holds only in-frame ones; the method was immunoSEQ multiplex PCR. Of around 60,000 clones listed, over 80% are singletons. The CDR3 covers 14 residues. V lost 2 bases and J lost 7; bases outside the gene matches: 5. Germline CDR1 SGDLS, CDR2 YYNGEE. This rearrangement joins TRBV9 to TRBJ2-1, with 8 positions matching TRBD1. Sequencing was performed on peripheral blood. This TCR derives from a man aged 65 to 85 with acute or convalescent COVID-19. CDR3 DNA: TGTGCCAGCAGCGTCCAGGGGGCCAGTAATGAGCAGTTCTTC. It codes for CASSVQGASNEQFF.